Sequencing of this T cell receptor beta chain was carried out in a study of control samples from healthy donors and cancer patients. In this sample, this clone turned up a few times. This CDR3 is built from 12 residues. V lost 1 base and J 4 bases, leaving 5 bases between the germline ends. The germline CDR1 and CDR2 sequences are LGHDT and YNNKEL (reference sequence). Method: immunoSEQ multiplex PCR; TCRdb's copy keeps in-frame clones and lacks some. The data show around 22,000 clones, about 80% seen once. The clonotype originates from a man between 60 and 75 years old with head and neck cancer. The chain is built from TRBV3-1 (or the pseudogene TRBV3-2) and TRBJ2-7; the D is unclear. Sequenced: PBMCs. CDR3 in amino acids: CASSQVPYEQYF. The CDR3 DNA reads TGTGCCAGCAGCCAAGTTCCTTACGAGCAGTACTTC.